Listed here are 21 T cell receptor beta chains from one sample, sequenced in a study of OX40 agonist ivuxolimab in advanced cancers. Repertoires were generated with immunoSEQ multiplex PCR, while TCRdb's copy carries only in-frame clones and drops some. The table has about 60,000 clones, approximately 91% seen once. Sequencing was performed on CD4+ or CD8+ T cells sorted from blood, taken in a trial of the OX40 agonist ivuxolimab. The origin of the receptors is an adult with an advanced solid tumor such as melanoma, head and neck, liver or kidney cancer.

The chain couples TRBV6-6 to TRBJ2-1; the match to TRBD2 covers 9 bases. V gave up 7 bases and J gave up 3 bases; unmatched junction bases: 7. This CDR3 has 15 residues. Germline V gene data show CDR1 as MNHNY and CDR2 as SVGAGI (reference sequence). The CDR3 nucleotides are TGTGCCAGCACCATGACTAGCGGCCTCTACAATGAGCAGTTCTTC. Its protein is CASTMTSGLYNEQFF.

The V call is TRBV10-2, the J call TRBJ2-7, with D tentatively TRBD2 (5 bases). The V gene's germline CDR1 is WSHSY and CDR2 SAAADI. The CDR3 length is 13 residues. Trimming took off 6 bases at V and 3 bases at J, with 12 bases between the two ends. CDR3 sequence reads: CASRPGTGYEQYF. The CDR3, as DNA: TGCGCCAGCAGACCGGGAACCGGCTACGAGCAGTACTTC.

CDR3 region: CASSTPREQAGEGEQFF. The CDR3 DNA reads as TGTGCCAGCAGCACCCCACGGGAACAAGCGGGAGAGGGTGAGCAGTTCTTC. The chain carries TRBV7-9 and TRBJ2-1, with 8 bases identical to TRBD2. V lost 5 bases, J lost 9 bases, and 18 bases stayed unmatched. The V gene's germline CDR1 is SEHNR and CDR2 FQNEAQ (reference sequence). There are 17 residues in the CDR3.

The CDR3 here is CASSDREEETQYF. Here the CDR3 DNA reads TGTGCCAGCAGCGACAGGGAGGAAGAGACCCAGTACTTC. This chain joins TRBV11-3 and TRBJ2-5, with D possibly matching TRBD1 (7 bases). In germline, CDR1 is SGHNT, CDR2 YENEEA. CDR3 length equals 13 residues. V lost 5 bases and J 3 bases, leaving 10 bases between the germline ends.

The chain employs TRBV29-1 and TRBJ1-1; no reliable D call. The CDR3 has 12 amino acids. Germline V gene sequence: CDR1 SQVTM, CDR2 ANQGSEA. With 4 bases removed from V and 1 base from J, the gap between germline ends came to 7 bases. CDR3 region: CSVVHANTEAFF. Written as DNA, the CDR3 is TGCAGCGTTGTTCACGCGAACACTGAAGCTTTCTTT.

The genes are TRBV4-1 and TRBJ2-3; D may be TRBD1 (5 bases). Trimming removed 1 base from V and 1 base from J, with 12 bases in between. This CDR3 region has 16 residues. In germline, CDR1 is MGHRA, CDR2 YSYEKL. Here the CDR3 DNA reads TGCGCCAGCAGCCAAGGTCCTACCAGGGGCACAGATACGCAGTATTTT. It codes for CASSQGPTRGTDTQYF.

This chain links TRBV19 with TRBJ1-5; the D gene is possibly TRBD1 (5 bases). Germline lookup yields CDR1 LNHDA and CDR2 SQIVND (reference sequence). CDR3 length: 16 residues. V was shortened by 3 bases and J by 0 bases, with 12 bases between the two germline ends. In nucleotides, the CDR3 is TGTGCCAGTAGTATTTATTCAGGGTATAGCAATCAGCCCCAGCATTTT. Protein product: CASSIYSGYSNQPQHF.

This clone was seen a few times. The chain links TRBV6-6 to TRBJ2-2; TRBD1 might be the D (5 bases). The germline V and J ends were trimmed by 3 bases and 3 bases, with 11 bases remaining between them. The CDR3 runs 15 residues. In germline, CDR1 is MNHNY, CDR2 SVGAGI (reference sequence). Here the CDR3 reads CASSYSGFHTGELFF. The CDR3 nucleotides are TGTGCCAGCAGTTATTCAGGGTTTCACACCGGGGAGCTGTTTTTT.

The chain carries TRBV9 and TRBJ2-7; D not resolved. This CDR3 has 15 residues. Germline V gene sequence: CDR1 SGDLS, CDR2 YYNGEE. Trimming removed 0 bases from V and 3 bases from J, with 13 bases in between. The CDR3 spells CASSVEAAPHYEQYF. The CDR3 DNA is TGTGCCAGCAGCGTAGAGGCAGCCCCCCACTACGAGCAGTACTTC.

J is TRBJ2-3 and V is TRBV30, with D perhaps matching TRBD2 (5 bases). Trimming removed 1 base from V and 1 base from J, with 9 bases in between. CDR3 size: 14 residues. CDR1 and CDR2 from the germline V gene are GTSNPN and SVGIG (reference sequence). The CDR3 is CAWSGSGRTDTQYF. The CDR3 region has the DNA TGTGCCTGGAGTGGAAGCGGCCGCACAGATACGCAGTATTTT.

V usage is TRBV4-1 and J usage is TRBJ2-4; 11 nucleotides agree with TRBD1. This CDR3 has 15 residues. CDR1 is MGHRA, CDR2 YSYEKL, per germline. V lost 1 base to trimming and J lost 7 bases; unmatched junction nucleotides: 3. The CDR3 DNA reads TGCGCCAGCAGCCAAGTGGACAGGGGGCGTAACATTCAGTACTTC. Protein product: CASSQVDRGRNIQYF.

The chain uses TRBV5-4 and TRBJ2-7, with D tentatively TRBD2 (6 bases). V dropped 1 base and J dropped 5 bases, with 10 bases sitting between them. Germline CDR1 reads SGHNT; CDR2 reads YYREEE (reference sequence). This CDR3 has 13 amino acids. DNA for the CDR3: TGTGCCAGCAGCTTGCTGGGGGGTGACGAGCAGTACTTC. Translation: CASSLLGGDEQYF. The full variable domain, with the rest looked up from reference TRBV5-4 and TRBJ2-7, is ETGVTQSPTHLIKTRGQQVTLRCSSQSGHNTVSWYQQALGQGPQFIFQYYREEENGRGNFPPRFSGLQFPNYSSELNVNALELDDSALYLCASSLLGGDEQYFGPGTRLTVT.

The CDR3 reads CASNKPGLAGYEQYF. CDR3 nucleotide sequence: TGTGCCAGCAACAAACCGGGACTAGCGGGTTACGAGCAGTACTTC. The chain couples TRBV2 to TRBJ2-7, with 12 bases lining up with TRBD2. The CDR3 runs to 15 residues. The J segment lost 4 bases and the V segment lost 7 bases, leaving 8 bases of the junction unmatched. CDR1 is SNHLY, CDR2 FYNNEI, per germline.

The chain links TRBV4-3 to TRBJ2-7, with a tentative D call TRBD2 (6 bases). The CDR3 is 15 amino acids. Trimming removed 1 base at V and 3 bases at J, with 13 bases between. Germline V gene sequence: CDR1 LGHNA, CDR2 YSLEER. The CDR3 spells CASSQAEGPHYEQYF. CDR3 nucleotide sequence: TGCGCCAGCAGCCAAGCGGAGGGACCTCACTACGAGCAGTACTTC.

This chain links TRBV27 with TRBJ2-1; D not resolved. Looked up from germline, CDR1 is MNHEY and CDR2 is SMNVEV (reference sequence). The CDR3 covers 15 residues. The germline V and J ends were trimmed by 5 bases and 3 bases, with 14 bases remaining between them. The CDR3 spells CASSPSTGFYNEQFF. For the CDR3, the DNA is TGTGCCAGCAGTCCCTCCACTGGGTTCTACAATGAGCAGTTCTTC.

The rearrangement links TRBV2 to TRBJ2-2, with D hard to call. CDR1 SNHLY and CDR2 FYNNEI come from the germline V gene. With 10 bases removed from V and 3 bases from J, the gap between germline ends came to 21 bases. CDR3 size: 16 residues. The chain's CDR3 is CAIPLTRTGHTGELFF. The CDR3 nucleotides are TGTGCCATCCCCCTGACCCGGACGGGTCACACCGGGGAGCTGTTTTTT.

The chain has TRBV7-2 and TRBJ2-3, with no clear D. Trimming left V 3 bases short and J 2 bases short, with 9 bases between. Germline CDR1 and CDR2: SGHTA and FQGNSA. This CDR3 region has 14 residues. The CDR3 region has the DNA TGTGCCAGCAGCTTTCAAGGGTACACAGATACGCAGTATTTT. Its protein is CASSFQGYTDTQYF.

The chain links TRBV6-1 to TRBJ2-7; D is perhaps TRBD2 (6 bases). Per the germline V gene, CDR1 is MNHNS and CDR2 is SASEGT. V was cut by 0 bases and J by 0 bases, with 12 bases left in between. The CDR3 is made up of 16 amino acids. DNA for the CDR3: TGTGCCAGCAGTGAAGCGTTTGGCGGGGTCTCCTACGAGCAGTACTTC. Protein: CASSEAFGGVSYEQYF.

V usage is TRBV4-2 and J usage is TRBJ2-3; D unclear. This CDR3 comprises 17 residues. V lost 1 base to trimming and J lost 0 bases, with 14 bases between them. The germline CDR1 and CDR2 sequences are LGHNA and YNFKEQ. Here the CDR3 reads CASSQGWAFGSTDTQYF. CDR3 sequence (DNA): TGTGCCAGCAGCCAAGGTTGGGCCTTTGGGAGCACAGATACGCAGTATTTT.

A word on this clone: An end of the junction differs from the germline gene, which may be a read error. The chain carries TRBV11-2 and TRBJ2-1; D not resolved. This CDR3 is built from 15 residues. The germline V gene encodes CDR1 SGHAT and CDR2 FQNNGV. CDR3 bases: TGTGCCAGCAGTGAGCTTAGCTGGACCTACAATAAGCAGTTCTTC. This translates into CASSELSWTYNKQFF.

CDR3 sequence (DNA): TGTGCCAGCAGCCCCGGGAGGGAACTCTACAATGAGCAGTTCTTC. Translating gives CASSPGRELYNEQFF. This chain uses TRBV28 with TRBJ2-1; 8 bases align to TRBD2. V trimming: 6 bases; J trimming: 3 bases; junction bases outside the gene matches: 7. Per germline, CDR1 MDHEN and CDR2 SYDVKM. The CDR3 contains 15 residues.